This record looks at one T cell receptor beta chain sequence and its context. The antigen is not known. This record comes from a study of T-cell reconstitution after alpha-beta-depleted transplantation in children. TCRbeta library construction was performed incorporating unique molecular identifiers. In TCRdb, the PCR reads were re-called with MiXCR into one record per CDR3 protein. This sample has around 490,000 distinct CDR3 sequences, with about an eighth found just once. Germline V CDR1 and CDR2: KGHSH, LQKENI. This CDR3 region has 14 residues. J lost 7 bases, V lost 1 base, and 1 base had no gene match. Points from the study as a whole: Newly made T cells mostly supplied T-cell counts and diversity one year after transplant.

The V call is TRBV18, the J call TRBJ1-5; 10 positions match TRBD1. Here the sequenced sample was PBMCs, mostly from graft donor cells, taken 180 days after TCRalphabeta/CD19-depleted stem cell transplant. The clonotype was recovered from a female patient aged 2-9 years who had a stem cell transplant for aplastic anemia, so the T cells may come from the graft donor. The CDR3: CASSPRDRGQPQHF. DNA for the CDR3: TGTGCCAGCTCACCACGGGACAGGGGACAGCCCCAGCATTTT.